This T cell receptor beta chain was identified in a study of CD8+ T cells in alopecia areata. Sequencing templates came from extracted RNA that was reverse transcribed into cDNA. The protocol was immunoSEQ multiplex PCR, while the TCRdb copy is restricted to in-frame clones and leaves out a portion. The sample holds some 170,000 clones; roughly 66% are singletons and the top ten take about 10%. V was cut by 4 bases and J by 0 bases, with 10 bases left in between. This CDR3 spans 15 amino acids. CDR1 is SGHRS and CDR2 is YFSETQ in the germline V gene. Collection of lesional scalp punch biopsies and peripheral blood was performed in alopecia areata patients.

The chain carries TRBV5-1 and TRBJ1-4; no clear D gene. The clonotype was recovered from a human donor with alopecia areata. Here the sequenced sample was CD8+ T cells sorted from blood, taken at week 0. The DNA for the CDR3 is TGCGCCAGCAGCACCGGGGTTGCAACTAATGAAAAACTGTTTTTT. It encodes CASSTGVATNEKLFF.